Below, 27 T cell receptor beta chains from the same sample are listed, as sequenced in a study of control samples from healthy donors and cancer patients. Clones were read by immunoSEQ multiplex PCR, and TCRdb kept only the in-frame ones, dropping some. The sample gives about 170,000 clones, roughly 90% of which show up once; 12% is in the top ten. Sample: blood. These receptors all come from a man younger than 40 in good health.

This clone was found a few times. The chain combines TRBV19 with TRBJ2-7; D may correspond to TRBD1 or TRBD2 (5 bases each). This CDR3 is 16 amino acids long. CDR1 and CDR2 from the germline V gene are LNHDA and SQIVND (reference sequence). V was trimmed by 5 bases and J by 4 bases, leaving 21 bases between them. The CDR3 DNA reads TGTGCCAGTAGTTTCGGAAAAAGGGACGGAACGTACGAGCAGTACTTC. This codes for CASSFGKRDGTYEQYF.

J is TRBJ2-7 and V is TRBV11-2; TRBD1 matches at 7 bases. V trimming: 6 bases; J trimming: 0 bases; junction bases outside the gene matches: 8. The CDR3 consists of 15 residues. Germline loops: CDR1 SGHAT, CDR2 FQNNGV. The CDR3 sequence is CASRILQGRSYEQYF. CDR3 sequence (DNA): TGTGCCAGCAGGATACTACAGGGGCGCTCCTACGAGCAGTACTTC.

The chain couples TRBV5-1 to TRBJ1-5; D is undetermined. V was cut by 7 bases and J by 0 bases, with 11 bases left in between. The CDR3 contains 14 residues. In germline, CDR1 is SGHRS, CDR2 YFSETQ. The CDR3 is CASSAGYSNQPQHF. In DNA, the CDR3 is TGCGCCAGCTCCGCGGGGTATAGCAATCAGCCCCAGCATTTT.

The rearrangement uses TRBV6-2 or TRBV6-3 and TRBJ1-5; D is unresolved. The CDR3 is 12 residues long. V lost 5 bases and J 5 bases, leaving 7 bases between the germline ends. The germline CDR1 and CDR2 sequences are MNHEY and SVGEGT. The CDR3 DNA sequence: TGTGCCAGCAGTCAAGAACATCAGCCCCAGCATTTT. This translates into CASSQEHQPQHF.

The chain has TRBV19 and TRBJ1-2; 8 bases align to TRBD1. The J segment lost 8 bases and the V segment lost 4 bases, leaving 9 bases of the junction unmatched. Germline CDR1 and CDR2: LNHDA and SQIVND (reference sequence). The CDR3 sequence is 14 residues long. Here the CDR3 reads CASSTPGQGYGYTF. CDR3 sequence (DNA): TGTGCCAGTAGTACACCCGGACAGGGATACGGCTACACCTTC.

V is TRBV19 and J is TRBJ2-3; D not certain. Germline CDR1 reads LNHDA; CDR2 reads SQIVND (reference sequence). The CDR3 sequence is 11 residues long. V dropped 8 bases and J dropped 6 bases, with 9 bases sitting between them. The CDR3 loop is CASGNSDTQYF. As DNA, the CDR3 is TGTGCCAGTGGTAACTCGGATACGCAGTATTTT.

This clone showed up just once. The gene calls are TRBV6-5 and TRBJ1-2; D might be TRBD1 (6 bases). Germline assignment: CDR1 MNHEY and CDR2 SVGAGI. The CDR3 runs 16 residues. Trimming took off 4 bases at V and 0 bases at J, with 15 bases between the two ends. This CDR3 reads CASSLGGASANYGYTF. Here the CDR3 DNA reads TGTGCCAGCAGTTTGGGGGGGGCGTCAGCTAACTATGGCTACACCTTC.

The V and J genes are TRBV18 and TRBJ2-1; 8 bases map to TRBD2. In germline, CDR1 is KGHSH, CDR2 LQKENI. Unmatched junction bases numbered 18, after V lost 3 bases and J lost 2 bases. The CDR3 spans 20 residues. CDR3 amino acids: CASSPPLLLVGRETYNEQFF. As DNA, the CDR3 is TGTGCCAGCTCACCCCCCCTTTTATTAGTCGGGAGGGAGACCTACAATGAGCAGTTCTTC.

The chain combines TRBV13 with TRBJ2-3; 10 nucleotides line up with TRBD1. This CDR3 is 15 amino acids long. V lost 6 bases to trimming and J lost 7 bases; unmatched junction nucleotides: 10. The germline CDR1 and CDR2 sequences are PRHDT and FYEKMQ (reference sequence). This CDR3 reads CASSFPGQGIHTQYF. CDR3 sequence (DNA): TGTGCCAGCAGTTTCCCGGGACAGGGGATACATACGCAGTATTTT.

The chain uses TRBV6-5 and TRBJ1-5; a weak D match, TRBD1 (5 bases). Trimming took 7 bases from V and 4 from J, leaving 14 bases between them. Germline V lookup: CDR1 MNHEY, CDR2 SVGAGI. CDR3 size: 14 residues. CDR3 nucleotide sequence: TGTGCCAGCATGCGGACTTGGGGGAATCAGCCCCAGCATTTT. As protein: CASMRTWGNQPQHF.

The V gene is TRBV5-4, the J gene TRBJ1-3, with 12 bases lining up with TRBD1. V gave up 3 bases and J gave up 8 bases; unmatched junction bases: 15. The CDR3 sequence is 18 residues long. From germline, CDR1 is SGHNT and CDR2 YYREEE (reference sequence). The CDR3 DNA reads TGTGCCAGCAGCTCCGGTGGGACAGGGGGCGCGATAGGGGACACCATATATTTT. Its translation is CASSSGGTGGAIGDTIYF.

J is TRBJ2-5 and V is TRBV6-5; D tentatively fits TRBD1 or TRBD2 (6 bases each). The CDR3 has 13 residues. CDR1 MNHEY and CDR2 SVGAGI come from the germline V gene. V lost 5 bases to trimming and J lost 5 bases, with 12 bases between them. The CDR3 loop reads CASSRQEGETQYF. CDR3 DNA sequence: TGTGCCAGCAGTAGACAGGAGGGGGAGACCCAGTACTTC.

The J gene is TRBJ2-5, the V gene TRBV11-2; no clear D gene. With 4 bases removed from V and 1 base from J, the gap between germline ends came to 13 bases. This CDR3 contains 15 residues. The V gene's germline CDR1 is SGHAT and CDR2 FQNNGV. CDR3: CASSSPPQFQETQYF. CDR3 nucleotide sequence: TGTGCCAGCAGCTCTCCTCCGCAATTCCAAGAGACCCAGTACTTC.

The chain recombines TRBV7-9 with TRBJ2-7, with D perhaps given as TRBD1 or TRBD2 (5 bases each). The V gene's germline CDR1 is SEHNR and CDR2 FQNEAQ (reference sequence). This CDR3 has 15 residues. Trimming stripped 6 bases from V and 10 bases from J, with 25 bases between. Here the CDR3 reads CASSISGTPPYGQYF. CDR3 DNA: TGTGCCAGCAGTATCTCCGGGACGCCTCCCTACGGACAGTACTTC.

The V gene is TRBV28, the J gene TRBJ1-2, with D possibly TRBD1 on 6 matching bases. CDR1 and CDR2 from the germline V gene are MDHEN and SYDVKM. The germline V and J ends were trimmed by 5 bases and 7 bases, with 14 bases remaining between them. This CDR3 is 13 amino acids long. CDR3 in amino acids: CASSPTETGGYTF. DNA of the CDR3: TGTGCCAGCAGTCCCACCGAGACAGGTGGCTACACCTTC.

V gene TRBV4-3 combines with J gene TRBJ2-1; no clear D. CDR3 length: 14 residues. CDR1 is LGHNA and CDR2 is YSLEER in the germline V gene. Between the trimmed V and J ends, which lost 0 bases and 10 bases, there was a span of 13 bases. The CDR3 region is CASSQDLPGREQFF. CDR3 bases: TGCGCCAGCAGCCAAGATCTCCCCGGTAGAGAGCAGTTCTTC.

The genes are TRBV5-8 and TRBJ2-5; no firm D call. V lost 3 bases, J lost 2 bases, and 11 bases lay in between. The germline gives CDR1 SGHTS, CDR2 YDEGEE. This CDR3 spans 14 amino acids. The CDR3 sequence: CASSWARPQETQYF. The CDR3 bases are TGTGCCAGCAGCTGGGCCAGGCCTCAAGAGACCCAGTACTTC.

The genes are TRBV19 and TRBJ1-5; 7 bases agree with TRBD1. CDR1 LNHDA and CDR2 SQIVND come from the germline V gene (reference sequence). V was pared by 8 bases and J by 3 bases, with 10 bases of the junction left unmatched. This CDR3 has 15 residues. As DNA, the CDR3 is TGTGCCAGTGAAGGGGGCCATATCCCCAATCAGCCCCAGCATTTT. Residues: CASEGGHIPNQPQHF.

This chain links TRBV14 with TRBJ1-1; D is unresolved. The ends were cut back, 4 bases at V and 4 bases at J, with 10 bases in the middle. The germline V gene has CDR1 SGHDN and CDR2 FVKESK. The CDR3 has 13 amino acids. The DNA of the CDR3 is TGTGCCAGCAGCCTTCTCCTCTCCACTGAAGCTTTCTTT. It specifies CASSLLLSTEAFF.

DNA of the CDR3: TGTGCCAGTAGTTCGGTGACAGGGGCCTCCGGGAGGCTCTACGAGCAGTACTTC. Its translation is CASSSVTGASGRLYEQYF. The chain is built from TRBV19 and TRBJ2-7, with a tentative D call TRBD1 (8 bases). This CDR3 comprises 18 residues. Germline V gene lookup returns CDR1 LNHDA and CDR2 SQIVND (reference sequence). With 5 bases removed from V and 3 bases from J, the gap between germline ends came to 26 bases.

The chain uses TRBV7-9 and TRBJ2-4, with no clear D. Germline CDR1 and CDR2: SEHNR and FQNEAQ (reference sequence). The length of the CDR3 is 16 residues. V was cut by 7 bases and J by 0 bases, with 16 bases left in between. CDR3 coding DNA: TGTGCCAGCAATCGATTCCCTTCTCTAGCCAAAAACATTCAGTACTTC. Residues: CASNRFPSLAKNIQYF.

This clone has just one count. The rearrangement links TRBV19 to TRBJ2-7; D remains unclear. V shed 3 bases and J shed 0 bases, with 9 bases lying between them. Germline-derived CDR1 and CDR2 are LNHDA and SQIVND (reference sequence). This CDR3 region has 14 residues. The CDR3 protein is CASSMKVSSYEQYF. CDR3 nucleotide sequence: TGTGCCAGTAGTATGAAGGTGAGCTCCTACGAGCAGTACTTC.

This clone occurred a few times. This sequence joins TRBV7-2 and TRBJ1-3; D perhaps matches TRBD1 (6 bases). This CDR3 is built from 14 residues. Looked up from germline, CDR1 is SGHTA and CDR2 is FQGNSA. With 6 bases removed from V and 0 bases from J, the gap between germline ends came to 9 bases. CDR3 in amino acids: CASRPGHSGNTIYF. In nucleotides, the CDR3 is TGTGCCAGCAGACCGGGACACTCTGGAAACACCATATATTTT.

The chain uses TRBV19 and TRBJ1-2; D possibly corresponds to TRBD1 (6 bases). There are 17 residues in the CDR3. CDR1 is LNHDA and CDR2 is SQIVND in the germline V gene (reference sequence). The ends were cut back, 8 bases at V and 4 bases at J, with 26 bases in the middle. The CDR3 bases are TGTGCCAGTTTTGGATCGGACAGTCAAAATAGGGGCTATGGCTACACCTTC. Translating it yields CASFGSDSQNRGYGYTF.

The chain employs TRBV5-1 and TRBJ1-4, with TRBD1 identical over 7 bases. Germline assignment: CDR1 SGHRS and CDR2 YFSETQ. The CDR3 runs 15 residues. The J segment lost 3 bases and the V segment lost 1 base, leaving 3 bases of the junction unmatched. DNA of the CDR3: TGCGCCAGCAGCTTGACCGGGACAGCTAATGAAAAACTGTTTTTT. This translates into CASSLTGTANEKLFF.

The chain carries TRBV7-9 and TRBJ2-3; the D is unclear. Trimming cost V 3 bases and J 6 bases, with 7 bases left between them. Germline V lookup: CDR1 SEHNR, CDR2 FQNEAQ (reference sequence). This CDR3 region has 12 residues. The CDR3 reads CASSLQLDTQYF. The CDR3 DNA follows: TGTGCCAGCAGCTTGCAGTTGGATACGCAGTATTTT.

The chain joins TRBV5-6 to TRBJ2-6, with D perhaps matching TRBD1 (5 bases). Per germline, CDR1 SGHDT and CDR2 YYEEEE. This CDR3 has 15 amino acids. V was pared by 4 bases and J by 4 bases, with 12 bases between. CDR3 amino acids: CASSASGLGANVLTF. CDR3 bases: TGTGCCAGCAGCGCCTCAGGGTTAGGGGCCAACGTCCTGACTTTC.